This TCR beta chain was documented in a study of T-cell memory formation after mild COVID-19. Study at large: TCR clusters showed largely donor specificity.

The study's findings and limits: Whereas later expanders leaned CD4+, clones contracting day 15 to 85 showed a balanced CD4/CD8 makeup. CD4+ clones that contracted lay mainly in CM and EM; CD8+ ones lay in EMRA.

Regarding this clonotype: The antigen is undetermined.

V was pared by 4 bases and J by 8 bases, with 18 bases of the junction left unmatched. The CDR3 has 20 residues. In germline, CDR1 is SEHNR, CDR2 FQNEAQ (reference sequence). In TCRdb, the 5' RACE reads were re-called with MiXCR into one record per CDR3 protein. Of under 300,000 distinct CDR3 sequences in the sample, about 20% were seen once. The sequence came from a man younger than 35 who had mild COVID-19 (a few samples of this study predate the infection). Cell type and time point are not known. The specimen was PBMCs or a T cell subset sorted from them (not recorded which). V and J are TRBV7-9 and TRBJ2-1, with 15 bases that match TRBD2. CDR3 nucleotides: TGTGCCAGCAGCTCTACCCCGGGACTAGCGGGGGGTACCGCTTGGGATGAGCAGTTCTTC. Translation gives CASSSTPGLAGGTAWDEQFF. Filled out from reference TRBV7-9 and TRBJ2-1, the complete variable domain reads DTGVSQNPRHKITKRGQNVTFRCDPISEHNRLYWYRQTLGQGPEFLTYFQNEAQLEKSRLLSDRFSAERPKGSFSTLEIQRTEQGDSAMYLCASSSTPGLAGGTAWDEQFFGPGTRLTVL.